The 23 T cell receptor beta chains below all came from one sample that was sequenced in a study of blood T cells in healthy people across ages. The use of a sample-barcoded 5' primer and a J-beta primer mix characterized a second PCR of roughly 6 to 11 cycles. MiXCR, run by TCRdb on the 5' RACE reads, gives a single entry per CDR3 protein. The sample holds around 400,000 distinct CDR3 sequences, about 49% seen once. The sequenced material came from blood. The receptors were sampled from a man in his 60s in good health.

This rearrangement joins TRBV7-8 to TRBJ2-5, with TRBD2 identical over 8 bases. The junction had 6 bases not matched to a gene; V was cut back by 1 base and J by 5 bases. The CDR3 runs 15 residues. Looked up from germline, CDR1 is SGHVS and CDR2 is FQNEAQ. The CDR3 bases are TGTGCCAGCAGCTTAGGGCGGGGGGTCGTGGAGACCCAGTACTTC. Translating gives CASSLGRGVVETQYF.

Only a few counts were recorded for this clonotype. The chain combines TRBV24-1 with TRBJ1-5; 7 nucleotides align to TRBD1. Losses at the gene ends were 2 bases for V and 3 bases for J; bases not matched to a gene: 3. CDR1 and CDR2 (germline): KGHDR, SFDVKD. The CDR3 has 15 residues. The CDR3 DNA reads TGTGCCACCAGTGATTCGGGACAGCCCAATCAGCCCCAGCATTTT. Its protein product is CATSDSGQPNQPQHF.

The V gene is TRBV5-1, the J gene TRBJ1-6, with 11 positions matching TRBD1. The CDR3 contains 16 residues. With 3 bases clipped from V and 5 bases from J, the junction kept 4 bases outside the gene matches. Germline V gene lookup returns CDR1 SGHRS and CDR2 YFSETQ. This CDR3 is CASSWGTGGNNSPLHF. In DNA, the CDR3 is TGCGCCAGCAGCTGGGGGACAGGGGGAAATAATTCACCCCTCCACTTT.

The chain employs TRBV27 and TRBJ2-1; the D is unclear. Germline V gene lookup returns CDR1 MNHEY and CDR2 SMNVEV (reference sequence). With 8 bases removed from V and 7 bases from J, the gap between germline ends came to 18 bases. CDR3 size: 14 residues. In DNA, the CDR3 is TGTGCCAGCCGAGAAGGGCAGGCCTGGAATGAGCAGTTCTTC. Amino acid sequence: CASREGQAWNEQFF.

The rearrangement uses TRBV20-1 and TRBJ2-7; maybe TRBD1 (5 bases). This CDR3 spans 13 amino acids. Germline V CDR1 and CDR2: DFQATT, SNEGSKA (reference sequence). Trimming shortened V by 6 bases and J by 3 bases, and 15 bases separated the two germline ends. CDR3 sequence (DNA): TGCAGTGCGCGAGATACGGACATCTACGAGCAGTACTTC. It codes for CSARDTDIYEQYF.

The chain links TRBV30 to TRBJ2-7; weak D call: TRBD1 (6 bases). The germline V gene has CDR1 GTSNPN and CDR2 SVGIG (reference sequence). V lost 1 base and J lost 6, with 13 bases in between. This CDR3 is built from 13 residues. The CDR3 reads CAWSGTAQSEQYF. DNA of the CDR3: TGTGCCTGGAGTGGGACAGCCCAGAGCGAGCAGTACTTC.

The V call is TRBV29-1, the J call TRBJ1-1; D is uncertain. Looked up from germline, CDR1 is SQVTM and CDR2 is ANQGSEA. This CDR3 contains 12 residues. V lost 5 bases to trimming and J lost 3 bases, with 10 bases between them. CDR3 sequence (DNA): TGCAGCGTTACGGTCGGGGACACTGAAGCTTTCTTT. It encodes CSVTVGDTEAFF.

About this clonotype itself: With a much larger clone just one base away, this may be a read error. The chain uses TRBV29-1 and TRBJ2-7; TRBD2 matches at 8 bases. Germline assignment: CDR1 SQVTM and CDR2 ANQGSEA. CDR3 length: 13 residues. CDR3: CSVTTSGSCEQYF. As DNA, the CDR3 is TGCAGCGTTACCACTAGCGGCTCCTGCGAGCAGTACTTC.

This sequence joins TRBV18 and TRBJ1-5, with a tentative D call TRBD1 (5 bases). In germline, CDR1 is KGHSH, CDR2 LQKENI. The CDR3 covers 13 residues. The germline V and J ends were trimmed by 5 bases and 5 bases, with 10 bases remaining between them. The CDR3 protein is CASSEGLDQPQHF. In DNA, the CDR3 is TGTGCCAGCTCAGAGGGGCTGGATCAGCCCCAGCATTTT.

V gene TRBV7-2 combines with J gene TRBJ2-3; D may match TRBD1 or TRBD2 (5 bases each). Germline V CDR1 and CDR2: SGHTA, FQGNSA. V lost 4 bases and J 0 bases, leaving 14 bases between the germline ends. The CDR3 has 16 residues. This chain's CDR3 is CASSSEGRTSTDTQYF. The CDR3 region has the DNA TGTGCCAGCAGCTCCGAGGGGAGAACGAGCACAGATACGCAGTATTTT.

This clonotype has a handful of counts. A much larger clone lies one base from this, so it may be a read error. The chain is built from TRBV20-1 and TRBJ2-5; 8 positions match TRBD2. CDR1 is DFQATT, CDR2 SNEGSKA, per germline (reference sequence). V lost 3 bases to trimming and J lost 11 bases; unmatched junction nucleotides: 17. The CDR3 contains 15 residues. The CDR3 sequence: CSARVAGRILNEQYF. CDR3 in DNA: TGCAGTGCTAGGGTAGCGGGACGTATTCTGAATGAGCAGTACTTC.

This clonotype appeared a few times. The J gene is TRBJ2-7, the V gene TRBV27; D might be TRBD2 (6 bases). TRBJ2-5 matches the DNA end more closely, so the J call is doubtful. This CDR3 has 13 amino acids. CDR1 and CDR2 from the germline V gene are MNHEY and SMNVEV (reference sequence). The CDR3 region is CASSYTGVETQYF. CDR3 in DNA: TGTGCCAGCAGTTATACGGGAGTAGAGACCCAGTACTTC.

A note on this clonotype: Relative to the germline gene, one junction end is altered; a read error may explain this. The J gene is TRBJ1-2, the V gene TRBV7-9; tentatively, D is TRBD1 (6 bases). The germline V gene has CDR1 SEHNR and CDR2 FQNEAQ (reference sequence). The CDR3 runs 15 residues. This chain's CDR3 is CAGSIMTGFDYGYTF. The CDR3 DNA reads TGTGCCGGCAGCATCATGACAGGTTTTGACTATGGCTACACCTTC. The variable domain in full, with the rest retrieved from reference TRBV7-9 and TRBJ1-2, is DTGVSQNPRHKITKRGQNVTFRCDPISEHNRLYWYRQTLGQGPEFLTYFQNEAQLEKSRLLSDRFSAERPKGSFSTLEIQRTEQGDSAMYLCAGSIMTGFDYGYTFGSGTRLTVV.

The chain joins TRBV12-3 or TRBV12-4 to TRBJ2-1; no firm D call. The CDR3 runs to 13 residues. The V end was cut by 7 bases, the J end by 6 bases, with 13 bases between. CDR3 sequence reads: CASTPVAANEQFF. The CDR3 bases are TGTGCCAGCACCCCGGTGGCCGCCAATGAGCAGTTCTTC.

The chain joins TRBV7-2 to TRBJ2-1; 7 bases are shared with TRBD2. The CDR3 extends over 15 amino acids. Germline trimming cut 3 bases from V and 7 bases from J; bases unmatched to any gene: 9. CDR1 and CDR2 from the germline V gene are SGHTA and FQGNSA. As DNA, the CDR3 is TGTGCCAGCAGCTTCGGCGGGAGCGGAAGGAATGAGCAGTTCTTC. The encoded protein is CASSFGGSGRNEQFF. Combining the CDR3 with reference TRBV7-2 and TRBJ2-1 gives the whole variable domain GAGVSQSPSNKVTEKGKDVELRCDPISGHTALYWYRQSLGQGLEFLIYFQGNSAPDKSGLPSDRFSAERTGGSVSTLTIQRTQQEDSAVYLCASSFGGSGRNEQFFGPGTRLTVL.

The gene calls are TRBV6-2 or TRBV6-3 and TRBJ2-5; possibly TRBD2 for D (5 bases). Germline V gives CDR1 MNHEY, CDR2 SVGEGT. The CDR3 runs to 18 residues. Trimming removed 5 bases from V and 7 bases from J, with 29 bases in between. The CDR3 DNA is TGTGCCAGCAGTCCTCATCACCAGACAACCCCGTCTGGAGGGACCCAGTACTTC. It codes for CASSPHHQTTPSGGTQYF.

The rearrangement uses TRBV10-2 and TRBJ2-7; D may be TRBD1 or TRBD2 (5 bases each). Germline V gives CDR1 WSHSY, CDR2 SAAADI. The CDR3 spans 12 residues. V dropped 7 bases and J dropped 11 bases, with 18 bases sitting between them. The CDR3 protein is CASKGVDIGEYF. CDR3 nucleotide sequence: TGCGCCAGCAAGGGCGTGGACATCGGGGAGTACTTC.

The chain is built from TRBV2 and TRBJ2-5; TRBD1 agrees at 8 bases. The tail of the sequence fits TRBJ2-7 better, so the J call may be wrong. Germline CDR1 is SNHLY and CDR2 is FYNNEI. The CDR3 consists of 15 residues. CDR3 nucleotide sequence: TGTGCCAGCAGTGAGGGACAGGCGAAAACCTACGAGCAGTACTTC. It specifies CASSEGQAKTYEQYF.

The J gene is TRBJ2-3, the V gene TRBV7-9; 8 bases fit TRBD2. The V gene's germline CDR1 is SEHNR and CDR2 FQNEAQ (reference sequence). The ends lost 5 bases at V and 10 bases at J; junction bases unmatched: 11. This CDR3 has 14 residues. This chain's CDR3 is CASSQQRSGSAQYF. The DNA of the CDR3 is TGTGCCAGCAGCCAACAGAGAAGCGGGAGCGCGCAGTATTTT.

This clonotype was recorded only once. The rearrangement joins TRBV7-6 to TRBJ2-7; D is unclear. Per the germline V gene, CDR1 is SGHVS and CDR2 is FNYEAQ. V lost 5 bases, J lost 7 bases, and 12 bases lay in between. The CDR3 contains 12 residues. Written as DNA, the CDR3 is TGTGCCAGCAGCAACATAGACAATGAGCAGTACTTC. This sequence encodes CASSNIDNEQYF. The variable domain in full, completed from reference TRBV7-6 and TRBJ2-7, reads GAGVSQSPRYKVTKRGQDVALRCDPISGHVSLYWYRQALGQGPEFLTYFNYEAQQDKSGLPNDRFSAERPEGSISTLTIQRTEQRDSAMYRCASSNIDNEQYFGPGTRLTVT.

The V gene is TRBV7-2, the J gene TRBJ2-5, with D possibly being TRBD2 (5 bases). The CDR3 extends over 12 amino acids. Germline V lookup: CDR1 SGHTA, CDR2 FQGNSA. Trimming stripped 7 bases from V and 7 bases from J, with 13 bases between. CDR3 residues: CASTVKGGTQYF. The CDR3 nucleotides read TGTGCCAGCACCGTCAAAGGAGGGACCCAGTACTTC.

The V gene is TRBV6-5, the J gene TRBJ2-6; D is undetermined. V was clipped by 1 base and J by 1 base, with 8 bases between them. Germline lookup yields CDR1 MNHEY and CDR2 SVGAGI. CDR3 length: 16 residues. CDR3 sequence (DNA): TGTGCCAGCAGTTACTTGGACGCATCTGGGGCCAACGTCCTGACTTTC. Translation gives CASSYLDASGANVLTF.

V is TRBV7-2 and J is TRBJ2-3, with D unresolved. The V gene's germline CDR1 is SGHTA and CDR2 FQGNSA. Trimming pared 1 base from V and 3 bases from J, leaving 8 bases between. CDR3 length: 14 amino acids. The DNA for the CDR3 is TGTGCCAGCAGCTTAGATGGTGGGACAGATACGCAGTATTTT. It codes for CASSLDGGTDTQYF.